One sample yielded the 10 T cell receptor beta chains listed below, sequenced in a study of CD8 T cells in ankylosing spondylitis (dated by TCRdb to the late 2010s). Library creation used 5' RACE. Sequencing was carried out with an Illumina HiSeq 2500. Clones were called with MiXCR by TCRdb after fastp trimmed the public reads at Q25, and only in-frame beta chains were retained. Each entry merges the rows of one CDR3 protein and shows their most common DNA and genes. Across this sample there are 250,000 or so distinct CDR3 sequences, with about 10% seen only once. Approximately 2.5% of the sample belongs to the ten largest clones. The sample consisted of blood, either unsorted or a sorted T cell fraction (not recorded which). These receptors came from a male donor with ankylosing spondylitis or in good health (not recorded which).

The gene calls are TRBV10-3 and TRBJ1-5, with D possibly TRBD1 on 5 matching bases. The CDR3 runs to 14 residues. Per germline, CDR1 ENHRY and CDR2 SYGVKD. Trimming removed 2 bases at V and 1 base at J, with 6 bases between. The CDR3 reads CAISEGASNQPQHF. CDR3 DNA: TGTGCCATCAGTGAGGGGGCCAGCAATCAGCCCCAGCATTTT.

This sequence joins TRBV20-1 and TRBJ2-1; 10 bases match TRBD2. Trimming took 0 bases from V and 3 from J; bases not matched to a gene: 8. The germline V gene encodes CDR1 DFQATT and CDR2 SNEGSKA (reference sequence). This CDR3 is 17 amino acids long. The CDR3 spells CSARDNGAGGYYNEQFF. DNA of the CDR3: TGCAGTGCTAGAGATAATGGAGCGGGAGGGTACTACAATGAGCAGTTCTTC.

Many counts were recorded for this clonotype. This chain links TRBV19 with TRBJ1-1; D unresolved. Germline V CDR1 and CDR2: LNHDA, SQIVND (reference sequence). This CDR3 contains 14 residues. Trimming took 10 bases from V and 4 from J, leaving 19 bases between them. The CDR3 DNA sequence: TGTGCCACCCGTCAGCCGAGTCGGGGCACTGAAGCTTTCTTT. Translation gives CATRQPSRGTEAFF.

This clonotype occurred many times. CDR3 sequence reads: CASSLALTSGGDTQYF. CDR3 bases: TGTGCCAGCAGCTTAGCGCTAACTAGCGGTGGAGATACGCAGTATTTT. This chain connects TRBV7-8 to TRBJ2-3; TRBD2 matches at 8 bases. V gave up 0 bases and J gave up 5 bases; unmatched junction bases: 7. In germline, CDR1 is SGHVS, CDR2 FQNEAQ. The CDR3 runs 16 residues.

This clonotype was seen a handful of times. The chain couples TRBV11-2 to TRBJ1-6; no firm D call. V was trimmed by 5 bases and J by 10 bases, leaving 9 bases between them. The CDR3 spans 12 residues. The germline gives CDR1 SGHAT, CDR2 FQNNGV. CDR3 DNA: TGTGCCAGCAGCGTCAGAGGGTCACCCCTCCACTTT. Protein product: CASSVRGSPLHF.

Here the CDR3 reads CASSLTEGPDEQYF. DNA of the CDR3: TGTGCCAGCAGCCTCACAGAGGGCCCAGACGAGCAGTACTTC. The gene calls are TRBV7-9 and TRBJ2-7; D is possibly TRBD2 (5 bases). Germline V gene data show CDR1 as SEHNR and CDR2 as FQNEAQ (reference sequence). Trimming removed 5 bases from V and 5 bases from J, with 16 bases in between. CDR3 length: 14 amino acids. Using reference TRBV7-9 and TRBJ2-7 for the parts outside the CDR3, the full variable domain is DTGVSQNPRHKITKRGQNVTFRCDPISEHNRLYWYRQTLGQGPEFLTYFQNEAQLEKSRLLSDRFSAERPKGSFSTLEIQRTEQGDSAMYLCASSLTEGPDEQYFGPGTRLTVT.

This clonotype was counted between two and nine times. The chain combines TRBV6-4 with TRBJ1-4; TRBD1 aligns across 7 bases. The V gene end was trimmed by 2 bases and the J gene end by 0 bases; junction bases not matched to a gene: 9. There are 18 residues in the CDR3. Germline CDR1 and CDR2: MRHNA and SNTAGT. In DNA form, the CDR3 reads TGTGCCAGCAGTGACCCGGGACAGAGCTTCACAACTAATGAAAAACTGTTTTTT. It codes for CASSDPGQSFTTNEKLFF.

The sample holds many counts of this clonotype. The chain couples TRBV4-1 to TRBJ1-3; D remains ambiguous. V lost 1 base to trimming and J lost 0 bases, with 7 bases between them. Germline V gene data show CDR1 as MGHRA and CDR2 as YSYEKL. The CDR3 is 15 residues long. The CDR3 reads CASSQGQGSGNTIYF. DNA for the CDR3: TGCGCCAGCAGCCAAGGGCAAGGCTCTGGAAACACCATATATTTT.

This clonotype was observed many times. The chain employs TRBV20-1 and TRBJ1-5; 8 bases are shared with TRBD1. Trimming took 6 bases from V and 5 from J; bases not matched to a gene: 6. Germline values: CDR1 DFQATT, CDR2 SNEGSKA (reference sequence). The CDR3 extends over 13 amino acids. Here the CDR3 reads CSALGQADQPQHF. Written as DNA, the CDR3 is TGCAGTGCCCTGGGACAGGCTGATCAGCCCCAGCATTTT.

This chain connects TRBV11-2 to TRBJ2-5; D is ambiguous. The ends were cut back, 2 bases at V and 1 base at J, with 8 bases in the middle. Germline CDR1 is SGHAT and CDR2 is FQNNGV. This CDR3 region has 14 residues. The DNA for the CDR3 is TGTGCCAGCAGCTTAAGGTTGCCCCAAGAGACCCAGTACTTC. This codes for CASSLRLPQETQYF.